The 13 T cell receptor beta chains reported below all come from one sample, sequenced in a study of blood T cell repertoires in COVID-19. The repertoire was sequenced with immunoSEQ multiplex PCR; TCRdb's copy has only in-frame clones and lacks some. Of a few hundred thousand clones listed, 88% are singletons. Sequences were obtained from peripheral blood. The source is a woman aged 25 to 39 with COVID-19, enrolled during active disease.

V gene TRBV15 combines with J gene TRBJ1-5; tentatively, D is TRBD1 (5 bases). V shed 4 bases and J shed 1 base, with 11 bases lying between them. The CDR3 has 15 residues. Germline CDR1 reads LNHNV; CDR2 reads YYDKDF (reference sequence). DNA of the CDR3: TGTGCCACCAGCATCCCGGGACTGAGCAATCAGCCCCAGCATTTT. Encoded protein: CATSIPGLSNQPQHF.

The chain carries TRBV7-2 and TRBJ2-5, with TRBD1 matching 8 bases. Looked up from germline, CDR1 is SGHTA and CDR2 is FQGNSA. V gave up 1 base and J gave up 4 bases; unmatched junction bases: 2. This CDR3 has 14 residues. For the CDR3, the DNA is TGTGCCAGCAGCTTAGGCAGGGGGCGAGAGACCCAGTACTTC. Protein product: CASSLGRGRETQYF.

The V and J genes are TRBV25-1 and TRBJ2-7; D is unresolved. Germline CDR1 reads MGHDK; CDR2 reads SYGVNS. V was cut by 1 base and J by 5 bases, with 15 bases left in between. The length of the CDR3 is 15 residues. CDR3 DNA sequence: TGTGCCAGCAGTGAATCTGGTAGAGGTTTGAACGAGCAGTACTTC. As protein: CASSESGRGLNEQYF.

V gene TRBV23-1 combines with J gene TRBJ2-7, with 7 bases aligning to TRBD2. TRBV23-1 is flagged as an ORF with uncertain function. V lost 8 bases, J lost 3 bases, and 10 bases stayed unmatched. The CDR3 is made up of 14 amino acids. For the CDR3, the DNA is TGCGCCAGCCGCGGGAGAGGGACCCACTACGAGCAGTACTTC. Its protein is CASRGRGTHYEQYF.

The J gene is TRBJ2-2, the V gene TRBV4-3; D gene unclear. Trimming left V 1 base short and J 2 bases short, with 14 bases between. This CDR3 contains 17 residues. Germline lookup yields CDR1 LGHNA and CDR2 YSLEER. In DNA, the CDR3 is TGCGCCAGCAGCCAAGTCCGACTGGCGGTAAACACCGGGGAGCTGTTTTTT. It encodes CASSQVRLAVNTGELFF.

This chain joins TRBV24-1 and TRBJ1-1, with TRBD1 matching over 12 bases. Germline V gene sequence: CDR1 KGHDR, CDR2 SFDVKD. The V segment lost 12 bases and the J segment 5 bases; nucleotides outside the gene matches: 6. The CDR3 is 13 residues long. The CDR3 here is CASRGQGATEAFF. The CDR3 DNA is TGTGCCTCTAGGGGACAGGGGGCAACTGAAGCTTTCTTT.

The genes are TRBV27 and TRBJ2-5, with D maybe TRBD1 (5 bases). The CDR3 has 16 amino acids. V was clipped by 4 bases and J by 1 base, with 16 bases between them. CDR1 is MNHEY, CDR2 SMNVEV, per germline (reference sequence). The CDR3 coding sequence is TGTGCCAGCAGTTCCCTCAGTCAGGGAATCCAAGAGACCCAGTACTTC. This encodes CASSSLSQGIQETQYF.

The chain couples TRBV5-4 to TRBJ2-1; 10 nucleotides align to TRBD2. Germline CDR1 SGHNT, CDR2 YYREEE (reference sequence). V shed 4 bases, J shed 7 bases, and the junction held 11 bases outside the gene matches. This CDR3 is built from 16 residues. CDR3 residues: CASSPRPGLALNEQFF. The DNA for the CDR3 is TGTGCCAGCAGCCCCAGACCGGGACTAGCGTTGAATGAGCAGTTCTTC. Complete variable domain (other parts from reference TRBV5-4 and TRBJ2-1): ETGVTQSPTHLIKTRGQQVTLRCSSQSGHNTVSWYQQALGQGPQFIFQYYREEENGRGNFPPRFSGLQFPNYSSELNVNALELDDSALYLCASSPRPGLALNEQFFGPGTRLTVL.

The gene calls are TRBV6-5 and TRBJ2-7, with 9 bases matching TRBD1. The CDR3 has 15 residues. CDR1 is MNHEY, CDR2 SVGAGI, per germline. The ends lost 2 bases at V and 3 bases at J; junction bases unmatched: 5. The CDR3 sequence: CASSYGGQGRYEQYF. As DNA, the CDR3 is TGTGCCAGCAGTTACGGGGGACAGGGACGCTACGAGCAGTACTTC.

The V gene is TRBV4-2, the J gene TRBJ1-5; tentative D call: TRBD1 (5 bases). Germline values: CDR1 LGHNA, CDR2 YNFKEQ. Trimming left V 0 bases short and J 12 bases short, with 21 bases between. This CDR3 contains 16 residues. This CDR3 reads CASSQDAGRLHWGQHF. DNA of the CDR3: TGTGCCAGCAGCCAAGATGCGGGACGCCTACATTGGGGCCAGCATTTT.

The J gene is TRBJ2-2, the V gene TRBV7-2; D uncertain. The ends were cut back, 5 bases at V and 2 bases at J, with 12 bases in the middle. This CDR3 region has 15 residues. Germline V gene data show CDR1 as SGHTA and CDR2 as FQGNSA. CDR3 in DNA: TGTGCCAGCAGCCCTGTAGAGGCCAACACCGGGGAGCTGTTTTTT. It yields the protein CASSPVEANTGELFF.

The chain has TRBV19 and TRBJ2-3; weak D call: TRBD1 (6 bases). CDR3 length: 14 residues. Trimming pared 4 bases from V and 6 bases from J, leaving 14 bases between. The germline V gene has CDR1 LNHDA and CDR2 SQIVND (reference sequence). CDR3 coding DNA: TGTGCCAGTAGTAAACCGCAGGGGCTTGATACGCAGTATTTT. Its translation: CASSKPQGLDTQYF.

The J gene is TRBJ1-1, the V gene TRBV29-1, with D maybe TRBD1 (5 bases). This CDR3 has 13 residues. V was cut by 0 bases and J by 10 bases, with 15 bases left in between. Germline CDR1 is SQVTM and CDR2 is ANQGSEA. This CDR3 reads CSVEDGQGVRAFF. The CDR3 coding sequence is TGCAGCGTTGAAGATGGGCAGGGCGTAAGAGCTTTCTTT.